These 28 T cell receptor beta chains share one sample of origin, sequenced in a study of tumor-infiltrating lymphocytes in primary liver carcinoma. From around 500 ng of total RNA, TCR beta-specific cDNA was reverse-transcribed using a constant-region primer. Amplification in three nested multiplex PCR rounds with slightly modified ARM-PCR gave rise to TCR beta libraries. The study ran its first two PCR rounds for about 11 cycles each, using TRBV1-TRBV30 forward primers and a C-beta reverse primer. Each CDR3 protein is one row after TCRdb ran MiXCR on the multiplex PCR reads. This sample has roughly 200,000 distinct CDR3 sequences, with around four fifths found just once. Unsorted bulk tissue (about 20-32 mg) underwent RNA and DNA co-extraction. The material sequenced was tumor tissue from primary liver carcinoma. Receptors originate from a man aged 35 to 55 with primary liver carcinoma and hepatitis B virus infection.

The table lists this clonotype with a count of one. This rearrangement joins TRBV29-1 to TRBJ2-5; 13 nucleotides match TRBD2. The CDR3 totals 15 residues. The V segment lost 5 bases and the J segment 14 bases; nucleotides outside the gene matches: 17. Germline V lookup: CDR1 SQVTM, CDR2 ANQGSEA. The CDR3 DNA reads TGCAGCGTTCGGACTAGCGGGAGTTGGGCAGAGATTCAATACTTC. As protein: CSVRTSGSWAEIQYF.

This chain links TRBV6-2 or TRBV6-3 with TRBJ2-3, with 7 bases that match TRBD2. Germline V lookup: CDR1 MNHEY, CDR2 SVGEGT. Trimming removed 6 bases from V and 4 bases from J; junction bases left unmatched: 13. This CDR3 is 16 amino acids long. CDR3 sequence reads: CASSQLRAGSADTQYF. CDR3 coding DNA: TGTGCCAGCAGCCAACTCCGAGCGGGGAGTGCAGATACGCAGTATTTT.

The chain couples TRBV6-5 to TRBJ2-3, with D perhaps TRBD2 (5 bases). CDR3 length equals 17 residues. CDR1 and CDR2 from the germline V gene are MNHEY and SVGAGI. The ends were cut back, 4 bases at V and 3 bases at J, with 20 bases in the middle. The CDR3 DNA reads as TGTGCCAGCAGTTCACTCTCCTTAAGCGGTGGGACAGATACGCAGTATTTT. Translated: CASSSLSLSGGTDTQYF.

Comments on this clonotype: The conserved final phenylalanine or tryptophan is absent from the CDR3, which likely points to a read error. The chain is built from TRBV5-8 and TRBJ2-2; D is ambiguous. From germline, CDR1 is SGHTS and CDR2 YDEGEE. The CDR3 spans 17 residues. The DNA of the CDR3 is TGTGCCAGCAGTCCTTGGGCGTCAGCCACTAACAGCGGGGAGCTGTTTCTT. As protein: CASSPWASATNSGELFL.

In regard to this clonotype: At one end the junction does not follow the germline gene, possibly because of a read error. V is TRBV29-1 and J is TRBJ2-2; the D gene is possibly TRBD2 (5 bases). The germline gives CDR1 SQVTM, CDR2 ANQGSEA. There are 16 residues in the CDR3. The CDR3 here is CSVEVLDSQVTGELSF. In nucleotides, the CDR3 is TGCAGCGTTGAAGTACTAGACTCTCAGGTCACCGGGGAGCTGTCTTTT.

This clonotype occurred once. The conserved phenylalanine or tryptophan normally closing the CDR3 is absent here, so this likely arose from a read error. The rearrangement uses TRBV29-1 and TRBJ2-1, with 7 bases matching TRBD2. V lost 3 bases, J lost 10 bases, and 6 bases stayed unmatched. The length of the CDR3 is 12 residues. Per the germline V gene, CDR1 is SQVTM and CDR2 is ANQGSEA. CDR3 sequence: CSVEGGGCEQFV. CDR3 DNA: TGCAGCGTTGAGGGGGGAGGGTGCGAGCAGTTCGTC.

On this clonotype: Because the CDR3's place on the DNA is in doubt, the DNA is left out and the CDR3 is given as listed by TCRdb. V gene TRBV7-8 combines with J gene TRBJ1-2; the table's D call of TRBD1 was not tested on the DNA. Per germline, CDR1 SGHVS and CDR2 FQNEAQ. The CDR3 sequence runs 16 residues, both termini included. CDR3 sequence: CGSSLSSQGLEYGCTF.

Notes on this clonotype: An end of the junction differs from the germline gene, which may be a read error. The chain combines TRBV7-9 with TRBJ2-1, with unresolved D. Germline assignment: CDR1 SEHNR and CDR2 FQNEAQ (reference sequence). There are 14 residues in the CDR3. CDR3 region: CASSLEGNRSEQSF. CDR3 DNA sequence: TGTGCCAGCAGCTTAGAAGGCAATCGGTCTGAGCAGTCCTTC.

As to this clonotype: A read error may produce the germline difference seen at one junction end. V is TRBV12-3 or TRBV12-4 and J is TRBJ2-3; tentatively, D is TRBD2 (6 bases). CDR3 size: 14 residues. The CDR3 nucleotides are TGTGCCAGCAGTCTAGCGACTACACCAGATACGCAGTATTTT. Residues: CASSLATTPDTQYF.

This clonotype is medium-sized (0.01 to 0.1%) by share. This sequence joins TRBV6-6 and TRBJ2-7; TRBD1 agrees at 9 bases. With V trimmed by 6 bases and J by 3 bases, 15 bases remained unmatched. The length of the CDR3 is 17 residues. Germline assignment: CDR1 MNHNY and CDR2 SVGAGI (reference sequence). Here the CDR3 DNA reads TGTGCCAGCAGCCCTGGACTAAACAGGGGGCAGAACTACGAGCAGTACTTC. It is translated as CASSPGLNRGQNYEQYF.

In regard to this clonotype: A read error may account for a junction end that differs from germline. The V gene is TRBV11-2, the J gene TRBJ2-2, with D possibly being TRBD2 (5 bases). The CDR3 extends over 14 amino acids. CDR1 SGHAT and CDR2 FQNNGV come from the germline V gene. This CDR3 is CAISTDSDSGKLFF. CDR3 bases: TGTGCCATCAGCACAGACTCGGACTCCGGGAAGCTGTTTTTT. Drawing the rest from reference TRBV11-2 and TRBJ2-2, the complete variable domain is EAGVAQSPRYKIIEKRQSVAFWCNPISGHATLYWYQQILGQGPKLLIQFQNNGVVDDSQLPKDRFSAERLKGVDSTLKIQPAKLEDSAVYLCAISTDSDSGKLFFGEGSRLTVL.

The chain links TRBV5-6 to TRBJ2-7, with no clear D. V lost 8 bases to trimming and J lost 0 bases, with 15 bases between them. The germline CDR1 and CDR2 sequences are SGHDT and YYEEEE. The CDR3 runs 14 residues. The CDR3 DNA reads as TGTGCCAGTAGACTGGACGTAAGCTCCTACGAGCAGTACTTC. Translation: CASRLDVSSYEQYF.

The V and J genes are TRBV5-5 and TRBJ2-6, with D hard to call. The CDR3 spans 17 residues. V was clipped by 4 bases and J by 0 bases, with 14 bases between them. Looked up from germline, CDR1 is SGHKS and CDR2 is YYEKEE (reference sequence). For the CDR3, the DNA is TGTGCCAGCAGCATGGTTCCTCTCAACTCTGGGGCCAACGTCCTGACTTTC. Translated, it gives CASSMVPLNSGANVLTF.

This chain joins TRBV6-6 and TRBJ2-7; either TRBD1 or TRBD2 may supply D (5 bases each). CDR3 length: 17 amino acids. Between the trimmed V and J ends, which lost 4 bases and 5 bases, there was a span of 24 bases. Looked up from germline, CDR1 is MNHNY and CDR2 is SVGAGI (reference sequence). DNA for the CDR3: TGTGCCAGCAGTTCCTCGTCTAACGAGGGGCCTAGGGACGAGCAGTACTTC. Translation gives CASSSSSNEGPRDEQYF.

This chain connects TRBV6-1 to TRBJ1-1; TRBD1 matches 8 bases. This CDR3 comprises 14 residues. V gave up 9 bases and J gave up 6 bases; unmatched junction bases: 12. From germline, CDR1 is MNHNS and CDR2 SASEGT. CDR3 coding DNA: TGTGCCAGTAATCACGGACAGGGAGGCTCTGAAGCTTTCTTT. Encoded protein: CASNHGQGGSEAFF.

A remark on this clonotype: This may stem from a read error, because a much larger clone lies one nucleotide away. A read error is likely, as this CDR3 ends without the conserved phenylalanine or tryptophan. The chain recombines TRBV20-1 with TRBJ1-3; no clear D. There are 14 residues in the CDR3. Germline CDR1 reads DFQATT; CDR2 reads SNEGSKA (reference sequence). Trimming took off 7 bases at V and 0 bases at J, with 13 bases between the two ends. The CDR3 DNA reads as TGCAGTGGGGTGGGCGGTTCCTCTGGAAACACCATATATCTT. Translated: CSGVGGSSGNTIYL.

Only one count was recorded for this clonotype. V gene TRBV12-3 or TRBV12-4 combines with J gene TRBJ2-7; D may be TRBD1 (5 bases). V was cut by 6 bases and J by 3 bases, with 12 bases left in between. The CDR3 consists of 13 residues. The DNA of the CDR3 is TGTGCCAGCAGGAGTATAGGGGTCTACGAGCAGTACTTC. Its protein is CASRSIGVYEQYF.

This clonotype was seen many times. A read error is possible here, since a much larger clone lies one base away. This chain uses TRBV4-2 with TRBJ1-1; no clear D. The CDR3 has 14 amino acids. The V gene's germline CDR1 is LGHNA and CDR2 YNFKEQ. In DNA form, the CDR3 reads TGTGCCAGCGGCCAAGATCGGGGGAACACTGAAGCTTTCTTT. As protein: CASGQDRGNTEAFF.

This clonotype occurred many times. V gene TRBV4-2 combines with J gene TRBJ2-7; D unresolved. Trimming stripped 1 base from V and 1 base from J, with 5 bases between. The CDR3 has 13 amino acids. Germline values: CDR1 LGHNA, CDR2 YNFKEQ. The CDR3 nucleotides read TGTGCCAGCAGCCAAGGAAATTCCTACGAGCAGTACTTC. Translated, it gives CASSQGNSYEQYF.

This clonotype is labeled medium-sized. This rearrangement joins TRBV11-2 to TRBJ1-6; perhaps TRBD1 as D (5 bases). CDR1 SGHAT and CDR2 FQNNGV come from the germline V gene. The ends were cut back, 1 base at V and 4 bases at J, with 11 bases in the middle. The CDR3 contains 16 residues. The CDR3 loop reads CASSLGDDGYNSPLHF. The DNA of the CDR3 is TGTGCCAGCAGCTTAGGGGACGACGGTTATAATTCACCCCTCCACTTT.

A few counts support this clonotype. A read error may produce the germline difference seen at one junction end. The chain uses TRBV28 and TRBJ2-5; unclear D gene. CDR3 length equals 11 residues. CDR1 MDHEN and CDR2 SYDVKM come from the germline V gene. The CDR3 region is CATSLKETQYF. DNA for the CDR3: TGTGCCACCAGTTTAAAAGAGACCCAGTACTTC.

Comment on this clonotype: One junction end disagrees with the germline gene, perhaps due to a read error. As DNA, the CDR3 is TGTGCCAGCAGTGAGGTGGAGAACAATGAAGCTTTCTTT. Protein product: CASSEVENNEAFF. This chain connects TRBV2 to TRBJ1-1; no clear D gene. The CDR3 runs to 13 residues. Looked up from germline, CDR1 is SNHLY and CDR2 is FYNNEI.

Details on this clonotype: The junction differs from germline at one of its ends, possibly a read error. This sequence joins TRBV28 and TRBJ1-5; 8 bases align to TRBD1. Germline lookup yields CDR1 MDHEN and CDR2 SYDVKM. The CDR3 has 14 residues. The CDR3 nucleotides are TGCGCCAGCAGGTTGACAGGGGCTTCCCAGCCCCAGCATTTT. Translated, it gives CASRLTGASQPQHF.

This clonotype appeared once. Without the conserved terminal phenylalanine or tryptophan, this CDR3 likely stems from a read error. This chain uses TRBV29-1 with TRBJ2-2; the D call may be TRBD1 or TRBD2 (5 bases each). Germline lookup yields CDR1 SQVTM and CDR2 ANQGSEA. The CDR3 consists of 14 residues. In DNA, the CDR3 is TGCAGCGTCCTCGGTCCGGGACCCATCGGGGACCTGTTTATT. Amino acids: CSVLGPGPIGDLFI.

Worth noting for this clonotype: This could be a read error, since a much larger clone is one nucleotide away. The chain is built from TRBV6-5 and TRBJ1-4, with 7 bases lining up with TRBD1. CDR1 and CDR2 (germline): MNHEY, SVGAGI. CDR3 length equals 15 residues. CDR3: CTSRQGRATNEKLFF. DNA for the CDR3: TGTACCAGCAGACAGGGAAGAGCAACTAATGAAAAACTGTTTTTT.

Remarks on this clonotype: The conserved phenylalanine or tryptophan normally closing the CDR3 is absent here, so this likely arose from a read error. The chain recombines TRBV6-5 with TRBJ2-7; a possible D gene is TRBD1 (6 bases). Germline V lookup: CDR1 MNHEY, CDR2 SVGAGI. This CDR3 region has 14 residues. CDR3 nucleotides: TGTGTCAGCAGTTACCGGCCGGGACATAGCAAGCAGTACTCC. It is translated as CVSSYRPGHSKQYS.

To note about this clonotype: A much larger clonotype is one base distant, so this may be a read error. The conserved phenylalanine or tryptophan normally closing the CDR3 is absent here, so this likely arose from a read error. The CDR3 loop reads CASSLRNHEQFL. The CDR3 DNA is TGTGCCAGCAGTTTGAGGAACCATGAGCAGTTCTTA. This sequence joins TRBV12-3 or TRBV12-4 and TRBJ2-1, with D unclear. Trimming stripped 3 bases from V and 8 bases from J, with 8 bases between. The CDR3 loop spans 12 amino acids.

The V call is TRBV4-1, the J call TRBJ2-1; D might be TRBD1 (6 bases). CDR1 is MGHRA, CDR2 YSYEKL, per germline. The CDR3 is made up of 16 amino acids. V shed 0 bases and J shed 8 bases, with 17 bases lying between them. The CDR3 nucleotides read TGCGCCAGCAGCCAAGAGGCCGCTACAGGGTACTATGAGCAGTTCTTC. This codes for CASSQEAATGYYEQFF.